Listed here are 26 T cell receptor beta chains from one sample, sequenced in a study of blood T cells in healthy people across ages. Primed by a sample-barcoded 5' primer and a J-beta primer mix, a second PCR proceeded for roughly 7 to 11 cycles. One entry per CDR3 protein results from TCRdb running MiXCR on the 5' RACE reads. The sample lists 780,000 or so distinct CDR3 sequences, 56% seen once, with more than 25% in the top ten. Sequencing used blood. Receptor source: a man between 40 and 49 years old in good health.

This clonotype was seen more than once but under ten times. The V gene is TRBV20-1, the J gene TRBJ2-1; D might be TRBD2 (6 bases). CDR1 is DFQATT and CDR2 is SNEGSKA in the germline V gene (reference sequence). This CDR3 has 15 residues. CDR3 nucleotide sequence: TGCAGCCCCAACGTGGGGGGAGGTTATGTAAATGAGCAGTTCTTC. Translation: CSPNVGGGYVNEQFF.

This clonotype has just a few counts. The rearrangement joins TRBV7-8 to TRBJ2-4; 7 nucleotides line up with TRBD2. The CDR3 contains 15 residues. V dropped 5 bases and J dropped 9; count of bases not matched to a gene: 13. Germline CDR1 SGHVS, CDR2 FQNEAQ. As DNA, the CDR3 is TGTGCCAGCAGCCCCCTCGGGGGGAAGTTAGGCATTCAGTACTTC. It is translated as CASSPLGGKLGIQYF. Using reference TRBV7-8 and TRBJ2-4 for the parts outside the CDR3, the full variable domain is GAGVSQSPRYKVAKRGQDVALRCDPISGHVSLFWYQQALGQGPEFLTYFQNEAQLDKSGLPSDRFFAERPEGSVSTLKIQRTQQEDSAVYLCASSPLGGKLGIQYFGAGTRLSVL.

CDR3 residues: CASSLSYHEQFF. CDR3 nucleotides: TGTGCCAGCAGCTTGTCTTATCATGAGCAGTTCTTC. J is TRBJ2-1 and V is TRBV7-2, with D uncertain. The CDR3 extends over 12 amino acids. V was trimmed by 3 bases and J by 8 bases, leaving 8 bases between them. Germline CDR1 SGHTA, CDR2 FQGNSA.

The chain's CDR3 is CSAARRTYNEQFF. As DNA, the CDR3 is TGCAGTGCAGCTAGACGAACCTACAATGAGCAGTTCTTC. J is TRBJ2-1 and V is TRBV20-1; D unresolved. Per germline, CDR1 DFQATT and CDR2 SNEGSKA (reference sequence). The V and J ends lost 6 bases and 2 bases respectively, with 11 bases between them. This CDR3 has 13 residues.

V gene TRBV27 combines with J gene TRBJ1-2; tentative D call: TRBD1 (6 bases). Per the germline V gene, CDR1 is MNHEY and CDR2 is SMNVEV (reference sequence). V was clipped by 8 bases and J by 5 bases, with 15 bases between them. CDR3 length equals 13 residues. CDR3 loop: CASARTALYGYTF. CDR3 sequence (DNA): TGTGCCAGCGCGAGGACAGCCTTATATGGCTACACCTTC.

Details on this clonotype: At one end the junction does not follow the germline gene, possibly because of a read error. The genes are TRBV7-2 and TRBJ2-7; TRBD1 or TRBD2 may be the D gene (6 bases each). The CDR3 runs 15 residues. CDR1 is SGHTA and CDR2 is FQGNSA in the germline V gene. The DNA of the CDR3 is TGTGCCGGCAGCTCGGGACTTCAGGGGAGCTACGAGCAGTACTTC. Protein product: CAGSSGLQGSYEQYF.

The chain employs TRBV7-6 and TRBJ2-4, with 13 bases fitting TRBD2. The DNA end favors TRBJ2-5, so the J call may be wrong. The CDR3 has 16 amino acids. The germline V gene encodes CDR1 SGHVS and CDR2 FNYEAQ. Here the CDR3 DNA reads TGTGCCAGCAGCTTAGCAGGACTAGCGGGGGAAGAGACCCAGTACTTC. Protein sequence: CASSLAGLAGEETQYF.

The genes are TRBV5-1 and TRBJ2-3; D perhaps matches TRBD2 (6 bases). CDR3 length: 15 residues. Germline V gene data show CDR1 as SGHRS and CDR2 as YFSETQ. V dropped 2 bases and J dropped 0 bases, with 10 bases sitting between them. Here the CDR3 reads CASSFYGGSTDTQYF. The CDR3 DNA is TGCGCCAGCAGCTTCTATGGGGGGAGCACAGATACGCAGTATTTT.

V gene TRBV28 combines with J gene TRBJ2-1; D gene uncertain. There are 15 residues in the CDR3. Per germline, CDR1 MDHEN and CDR2 SYDVKM. V lost 7 bases and J lost 6, with 19 bases in between. The CDR3 DNA is TGTGCCAGCATCAACCTCCTTCCAAACAGCAATGAGCAGTTCTTC. It specifies CASINLLPNSNEQFF. Looking up the rest from reference TRBV28 and TRBJ2-1 gives the full variable domain: DVKVTQSSRYLVKRTGEKVFLECVQDMDHENMFWYRQDPGLGLRLIYFSYDVKMKEKGDIPEGYSVSREKKERFSLILESASTNQTSMYLCASINLLPNSNEQFFGPGTRLTVL.

As to this clonotype: At one boundary the junction diverges from the germline segment, which might be a read error. The rearrangement joins TRBV7-2 to TRBJ1-6; possibly TRBD1 for D (6 bases). CDR3 size: 17 residues. Germline-derived CDR1 and CDR2 are SGHTA and FQGNSA. The CDR3, as DNA: TGTGCCAGCAGCTTAGATATGGTAGGACAGTCTAATTCGCCCCTCCACTTT. Translated: CASSLDMVGQSNSPLHF.

CDR3 amino acids: CASSVGSDQPQHF. The CDR3 nucleotides are TGTGCCAGCAGCGTAGGGAGCGATCAGCCCCAGCATTTT. The rearrangement joins TRBV9 to TRBJ1-5; D not certain. The V end lost 0 bases, the J end lost 5 bases, and 6 bases lay between the germline ends. CDR1 is SGDLS and CDR2 is YYNGEE in the germline V gene. The CDR3 is made up of 13 amino acids.

The V and J genes are TRBV20-1 and TRBJ1-1; TRBD1 is a possible D gene (5 bases). The V gene's germline CDR1 is DFQATT and CDR2 SNEGSKA (reference sequence). The V end lost 5 bases, the J end lost 3 bases, and 13 bases lay between the germline ends. The CDR3 spans 13 residues. This CDR3 reads CSAPDRSDTEAFF. The CDR3 nucleotides read TGCAGTGCTCCCGACAGAAGCGACACTGAAGCTTTCTTT.

The chain employs TRBV5-1 and TRBJ2-1; D is unclear. The CDR3 loop spans 18 amino acids. Germline-derived CDR1 and CDR2 are SGHRS and YFSETQ. With 4 bases removed from V and 0 bases from J, the gap between germline ends came to 20 bases. CDR3: CASSLNPLGFSSYNEQFF. The CDR3 DNA follows: TGCGCCAGCAGCCTAAACCCCCTGGGATTTAGCTCCTACAATGAGCAGTTCTTC.

Concerning this clonotype: At one of its ends the junction is not consistent with the germline gene, which may arise from a read error. The genes are TRBV28 and TRBJ1-5, with 9 bases matching TRBD1. This CDR3 region has 15 residues. The V gene's germline CDR1 is MDHEN and CDR2 SYDVKM. In DNA form, the CDR3 reads TGTGCCGGCAGTTTAAACAGGGGGCAGGATCAGCCCCAGCATTTT. Amino acid sequence: CAGSLNRGQDQPQHF.

V is TRBV20-1 and J is TRBJ2-3; a weak D match, TRBD2 (7 bases). CDR1 is DFQATT, CDR2 SNEGSKA, per germline (reference sequence). The ends were cut back, 5 bases at V and 3 bases at J, with 21 bases in the middle. CDR3 size: 16 residues. CDR3 sequence (DNA): TGCAGTGCTCTCTCGGGGGGCTCGCTTAGTACAGATACGCAGTATTTT. This codes for CSALSGGSLSTDTQYF.

In this sample, this clonotype turned up a few times. This chain connects TRBV27 to TRBJ2-7; possible D gene TRBD2, 6 bases. V lost 5 bases, J lost 3 bases, and 14 bases lay in between. CDR1 and CDR2 from the germline V gene are MNHEY and SMNVEV (reference sequence). CDR3 length equals 14 residues. The CDR3 bases are TGTGCCAGCAGTCCGGGGGACGGCATCTACGAGCAGTACTTC. This encodes CASSPGDGIYEQYF.

V and J are TRBV20-1 and TRBJ2-1; TRBD2 is a possible D gene (6 bases). Germline CDR1 reads DFQATT; CDR2 reads SNEGSKA (reference sequence). This CDR3 is 13 amino acids long. V lost 6 bases, J lost 1 base, and 10 bases lay in between. Written as DNA, the CDR3 is TGCAGTGCGTTTGCGGGGTCCTACAATGAGCAGTTCTTC. Residues: CSAFAGSYNEQFF.

CDR3 nucleotide sequence: TGCGCCAGCAGCTTGGCGGGACTAGCGATGCAAGAGACCCAGTACTTC. Protein sequence: CASSLAGLAMQETQYF. This chain joins TRBV5-1 and TRBJ2-5; 10 nucleotides align to TRBD2. J was trimmed by 2 bases and V by 0 bases; bases with no gene match: 4. Germline CDR1 SGHRS, CDR2 YFSETQ. This CDR3 spans 16 amino acids.

The V call is TRBV6-2 or TRBV6-3, the J call TRBJ1-6; TRBD1 aligns across 7 bases. Germline CDR1 reads MNHEY; CDR2 reads SVGEGT. V was clipped by 4 bases and J by 10 bases; unmatched bases: 7. The CDR3 sequence is 14 residues long. CDR3 sequence reads: CASSFDRVRSPLHF. The CDR3 DNA sequence: TGTGCCAGCAGTTTCGACAGGGTACGGTCACCCCTCCACTTT.

Only a few counts were recorded for this clonotype. This sequence joins TRBV29-1 and TRBJ2-5; TRBD2 is a possible D gene (5 bases). V gave up 1 base and J gave up 5 bases, with 14 bases separating them. This CDR3 has 14 amino acids. Germline V gene data show CDR1 as SQVTM and CDR2 as ANQGSEA. This CDR3 reads CSVEGPAPGETQYF. In nucleotides, the CDR3 is TGCAGCGTTGAAGGCCCTGCCCCGGGGGAGACCCAGTACTTC.

The table lists this clonotype with a few counts. The chain links TRBV6-5 to TRBJ1-1; 7 nucleotides match TRBD1. The CDR3 covers 16 residues. V lost 2 bases to trimming and J lost 0 bases; unmatched junction nucleotides: 6. The germline CDR1 and CDR2 sequences are MNHEY and SVGAGI. This chain's CDR3 is CASSYGTVAVNTEAFF. The DNA of the CDR3 is TGTGCCAGCAGTTACGGGACAGTGGCGGTGAACACTGAAGCTTTCTTT.

The rearrangement links TRBV5-5 to TRBJ2-5; D is perhaps TRBD2 (6 bases). The CDR3 totals 16 residues. The V and J ends lost 4 bases and 4 bases respectively, with 20 bases between them. Germline assignment: CDR1 SGHKS and CDR2 YYEKEE (reference sequence). CDR3 coding DNA: TGTGCCAGCAGCGCGGACTATATACGGGCTGGAGAGACCCAGTACTTC. Protein product: CASSADYIRAGETQYF.

This sequence joins TRBV20-1 and TRBJ2-1; the match to TRBD2 covers 9 bases. Per the germline V gene, CDR1 is DFQATT and CDR2 is SNEGSKA (reference sequence). The CDR3 is 15 amino acids. Trimming cost V 2 bases and J 5 bases; bases outside gene matches: 7. CDR3 nucleotides: TGCAGTGCTAGAACACCGGCGGGAGGGGACAATGAGCAGTTCTTC. Protein product: CSARTPAGGDNEQFF.

In this sample, this clonotype turned up a few times. The chain has TRBV20-1 and TRBJ2-1; 9 positions agree with TRBD2. The germline CDR1 and CDR2 sequences are DFQATT and SNEGSKA (reference sequence). There are 17 residues in the CDR3. The ends lost 0 bases at V and 8 bases at J; junction bases unmatched: 14. CDR3 coding DNA: TGCAGTGCTAGAGATCCCCACTCCAGCGGGAGGACGGATGAGCAGTTCTTC. Amino acid sequence: CSARDPHSSGRTDEQFF.

This clonotype was recorded a few times. The V gene is TRBV12-3 or TRBV12-4, the J gene TRBJ2-7; 11 positions match TRBD1. Gene TRBJ2-5 matches the end of the DNA better, so the J call may be wrong. The CDR3 spans 17 residues. CDR3 residues: CASSPGQGAVDPETQYF. In DNA form, the CDR3 reads TGTGCCAGCAGCCCAGGACAGGGGGCGGTCGATCCGGAGACCCAGTACTTC.

The CDR3: CSVVFEDYYGYTF. CDR3 nucleotides: TGCAGCGTTGTGTTTGAGGACTACTATGGCTACACCTTC. The chain couples TRBV29-1 to TRBJ1-2; D is unclear. Between the trimmed V and J ends, which lost 4 bases and 3 bases, there was a span of 12 bases. The CDR3 is 13 amino acids. CDR1 and CDR2 (germline): SQVTM, ANQGSEA.